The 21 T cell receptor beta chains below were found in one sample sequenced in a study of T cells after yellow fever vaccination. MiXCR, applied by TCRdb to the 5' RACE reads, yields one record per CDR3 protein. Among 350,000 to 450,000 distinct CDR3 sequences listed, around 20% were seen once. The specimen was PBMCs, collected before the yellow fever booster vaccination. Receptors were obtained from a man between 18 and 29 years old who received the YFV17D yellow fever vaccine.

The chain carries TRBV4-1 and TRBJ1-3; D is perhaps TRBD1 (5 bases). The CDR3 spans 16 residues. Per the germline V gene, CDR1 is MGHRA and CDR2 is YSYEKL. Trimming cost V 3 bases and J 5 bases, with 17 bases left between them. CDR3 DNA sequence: TGCGCCAGCAGCCATCGTCTTTGGGGGTCCAGAAACACCATATATTTT. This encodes CASSHRLWGSRNTIYF.

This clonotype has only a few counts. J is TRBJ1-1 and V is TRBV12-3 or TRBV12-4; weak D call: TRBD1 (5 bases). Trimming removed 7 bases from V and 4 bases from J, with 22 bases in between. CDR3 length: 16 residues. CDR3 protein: CASKGLRNQGSTEAFF. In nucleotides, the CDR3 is TGTGCCAGCAAGGGGCTCCGAAACCAAGGGAGCACTGAAGCTTTCTTT.

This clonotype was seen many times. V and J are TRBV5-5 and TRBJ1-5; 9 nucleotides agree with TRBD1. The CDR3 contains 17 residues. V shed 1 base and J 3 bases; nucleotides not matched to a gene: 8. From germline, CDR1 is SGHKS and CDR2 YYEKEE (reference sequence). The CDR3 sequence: CASSLLDRGFPNQPQHF. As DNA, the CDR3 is TGTGCCAGCAGCTTGCTTGACAGGGGGTTTCCCAATCAGCCCCAGCATTTT.

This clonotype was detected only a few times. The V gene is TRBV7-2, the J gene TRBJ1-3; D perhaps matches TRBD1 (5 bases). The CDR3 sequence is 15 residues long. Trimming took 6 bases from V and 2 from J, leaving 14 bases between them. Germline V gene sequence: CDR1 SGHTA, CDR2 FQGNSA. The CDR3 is CASRWDRRAGNTIYF. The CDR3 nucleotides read TGTGCCAGCAGGTGGGACCGACGGGCTGGAAACACCATATATTTT. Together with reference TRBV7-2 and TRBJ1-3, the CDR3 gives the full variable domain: GAGVSQSPSNKVTEKGKDVELRCDPISGHTALYWYRQSLGQGLEFLIYFQGNSAPDKSGLPSDRFSAERTGGSVSTLTIQRTQQEDSAVYLCASRWDRRAGNTIYFGEGSWLTVV.

The CDR3 region is CASSFGGLTLNIQYF. The CDR3 region has the DNA TGTGCCAGCAGTTTCGGGGGACTGACCCTAAACATTCAGTACTTC. The chain joins TRBV28 to TRBJ2-4; TRBD2 is a possible D gene (6 bases). The CDR3 sequence is 15 residues long. V lost 3 bases and J lost 6, with 15 bases in between. Germline CDR1 reads MDHEN; CDR2 reads SYDVKM. The full variable domain, its missing parts supplied by reference TRBV28 and TRBJ2-4, is DVKVTQSSRYLVKRTGEKVFLECVQDMDHENMFWYRQDPGLGLRLIYFSYDVKMKEKGDIPEGYSVSREKKERFSLILESASTNQTSMYLCASSFGGLTLNIQYFGAGTRLSVL.

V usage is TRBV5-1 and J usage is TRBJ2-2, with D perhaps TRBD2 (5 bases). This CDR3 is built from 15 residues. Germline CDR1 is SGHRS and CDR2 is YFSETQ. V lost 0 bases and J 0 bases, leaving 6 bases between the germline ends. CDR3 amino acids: CASSLVGTNTGELFF. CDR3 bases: TGCGCCAGCAGCTTGGTCGGGACGAACACCGGGGAGCTGTTTTTT.

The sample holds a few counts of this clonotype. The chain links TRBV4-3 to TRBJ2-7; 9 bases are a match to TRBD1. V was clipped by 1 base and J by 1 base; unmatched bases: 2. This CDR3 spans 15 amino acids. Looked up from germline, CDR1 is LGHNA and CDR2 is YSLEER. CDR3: CASSQVGQGSYEQYF. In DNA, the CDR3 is TGCGCCAGCAGCCAAGTGGGACAGGGATCCTACGAGCAGTACTTC.

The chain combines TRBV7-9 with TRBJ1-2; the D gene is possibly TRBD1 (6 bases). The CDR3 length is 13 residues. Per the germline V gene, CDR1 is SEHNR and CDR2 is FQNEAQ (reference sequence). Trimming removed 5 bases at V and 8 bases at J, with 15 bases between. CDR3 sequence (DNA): TGTGCCAGCAGCGACTCTCAGGGGCGCGGCTACACCTTC. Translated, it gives CASSDSQGRGYTF.

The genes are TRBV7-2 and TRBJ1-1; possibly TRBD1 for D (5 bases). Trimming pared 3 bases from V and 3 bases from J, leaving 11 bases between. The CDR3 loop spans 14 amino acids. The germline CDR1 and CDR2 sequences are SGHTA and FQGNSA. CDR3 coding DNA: TGTGCCAGCAGCTTTGCCACGGGGGACACTGAAGCTTTCTTT. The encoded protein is CASSFATGDTEAFF.

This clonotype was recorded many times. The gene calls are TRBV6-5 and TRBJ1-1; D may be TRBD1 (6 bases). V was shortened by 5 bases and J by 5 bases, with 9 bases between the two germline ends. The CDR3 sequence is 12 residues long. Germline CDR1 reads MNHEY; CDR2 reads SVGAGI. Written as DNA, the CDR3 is TGTGCCAGCAGTAGAGGGGGGACTGAAGCTTTCTTT. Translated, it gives CASSRGGTEAFF.

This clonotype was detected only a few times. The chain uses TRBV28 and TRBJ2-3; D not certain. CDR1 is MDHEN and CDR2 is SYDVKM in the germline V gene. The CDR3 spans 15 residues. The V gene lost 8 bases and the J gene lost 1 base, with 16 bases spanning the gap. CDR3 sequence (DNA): TGTGCCAGCCCGCCCACCAGCCACCGCACAGATACGCAGTATTTT. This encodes CASPPTSHRTDTQYF.

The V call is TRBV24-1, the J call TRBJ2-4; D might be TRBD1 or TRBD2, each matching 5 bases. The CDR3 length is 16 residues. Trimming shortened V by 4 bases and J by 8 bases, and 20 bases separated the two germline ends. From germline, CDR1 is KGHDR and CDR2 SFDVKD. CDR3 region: CATSETHRAVGDIQYF. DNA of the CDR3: TGTGCCACCAGTGAGACTCACCGGGCCGTGGGGGACATTCAGTACTTC.

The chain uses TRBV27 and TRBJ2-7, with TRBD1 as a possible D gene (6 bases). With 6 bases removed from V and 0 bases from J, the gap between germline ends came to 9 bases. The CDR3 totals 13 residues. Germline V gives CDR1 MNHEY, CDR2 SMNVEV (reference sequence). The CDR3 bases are TGTGCCAGCAGCTGGGGGCTCTCCTACGAGCAGTACTTC. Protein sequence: CASSWGLSYEQYF.

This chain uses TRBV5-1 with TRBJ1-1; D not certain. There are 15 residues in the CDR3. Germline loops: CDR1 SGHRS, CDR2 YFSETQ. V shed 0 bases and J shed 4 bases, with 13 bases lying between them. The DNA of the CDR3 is TGCGCCAGCAGCTTGGAGGCAGGACCGAGCACTGAAGCTTTCTTT. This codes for CASSLEAGPSTEAFF.

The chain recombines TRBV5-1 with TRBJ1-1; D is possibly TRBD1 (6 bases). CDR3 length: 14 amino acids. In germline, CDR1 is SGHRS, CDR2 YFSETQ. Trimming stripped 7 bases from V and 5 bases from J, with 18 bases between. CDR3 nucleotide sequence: TGCGCCAGCGGCATGGGGGGCGGCGGGACTGAAGCTTTCTTT. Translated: CASGMGGGGTEAFF. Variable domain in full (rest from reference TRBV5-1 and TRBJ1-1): KAGVTQTPRYLIKTRGQQVTLSCSPISGHRSVSWYQQTPGQGLQFLFEYFSETQRNKGNFPGRFSGRQFSNSRSEMNVSTLELGDSALYLCASGMGGGGTEAFFGQGTRLTVV.

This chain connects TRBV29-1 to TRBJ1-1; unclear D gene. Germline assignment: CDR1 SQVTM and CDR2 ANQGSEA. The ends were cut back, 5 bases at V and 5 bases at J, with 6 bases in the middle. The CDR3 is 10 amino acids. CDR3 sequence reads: CSVLRTEAFF. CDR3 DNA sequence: TGCAGCGTTCTCCGGACTGAAGCTTTCTTT.

The CDR3 spells CASRGRGAGNQPQHF. The CDR3 bases are TGCGCCAGCAGGGGGAGGGGGGCCGGCAATCAGCCCCAGCATTTT. The chain recombines TRBV10-2 with TRBJ1-5; D is perhaps TRBD1 (6 bases). CDR1 is WSHSY, CDR2 SAAADI, per germline. Trimming removed 6 bases at V and 2 bases at J, with 14 bases between. The CDR3 spans 15 residues.

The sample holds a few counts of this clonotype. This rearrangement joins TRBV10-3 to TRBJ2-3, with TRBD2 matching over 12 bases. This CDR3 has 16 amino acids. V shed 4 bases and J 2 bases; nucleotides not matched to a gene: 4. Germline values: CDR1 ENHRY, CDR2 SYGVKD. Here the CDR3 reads CAISARLAGDTDTQYF. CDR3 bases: TGTGCCATCAGTGCTAGACTAGCGGGAGACACAGATACGCAGTATTTT.

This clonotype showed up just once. DNA for the CDR3: TGTGCCAGCAGTTACGGCCGGGGGGCGGGGGAGACCCAGTACTTC. Translating gives CASSYGRGAGETQYF. The genes are TRBV27 and TRBJ2-5, with a weak D call TRBD2 (7 bases). The CDR3 is made up of 15 amino acids. The V and J ends lost 4 bases and 5 bases respectively, with 17 bases between them. Germline assignment: CDR1 MNHEY and CDR2 SMNVEV (reference sequence).

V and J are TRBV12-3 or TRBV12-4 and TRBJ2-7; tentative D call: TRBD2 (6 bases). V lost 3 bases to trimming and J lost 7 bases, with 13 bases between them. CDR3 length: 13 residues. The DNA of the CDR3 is TGTGCCAGCAGTTTCCGGCGGGGAGATGAGCAGTACTTC. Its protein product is CASSFRRGDEQYF.

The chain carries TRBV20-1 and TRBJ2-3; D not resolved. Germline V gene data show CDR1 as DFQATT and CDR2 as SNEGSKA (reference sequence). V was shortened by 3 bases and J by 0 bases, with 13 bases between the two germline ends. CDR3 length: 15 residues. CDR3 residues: CSASEAYTSTDTQYF. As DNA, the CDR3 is TGCAGTGCTAGCGAGGCTTATACGAGCACAGATACGCAGTATTTT.